This T cell receptor (beta chain) comes out of a study of OX40 agonist ivuxolimab in advanced cancers. The overall study: The mean age was around 56 years, ranging from about 23 to 79, with 65% to 90% of participants male. Checkpoint inhibitors had been given previously to 35% to 50% of patients. The study, taken as a whole, reports: Clonal expansion in partial responders at 0.1-3.0 mg/kg ranked among the lowest. CD4+ and CD8+ T cells in blood underwent clonal expansion by week 6 at 0.1 to 3.0 mg/kg.

As regards this clone: The antigen is not known.

The CDR3 has 18 amino acids. Trimming cost V 4 bases and J 0 bases; bases outside gene matches: 9. Germline V gene lookup returns CDR1 SNHLY and CDR2 FYNNEI. The repertoire was sequenced with immunoSEQ multiplex PCR; TCRdb's copy has only in-frame clones and lacks some. The profile covers 45,000 to 60,000 clones, with 91% appearing a single time and around 4% taken by the ten largest. Sequencing was performed on CD4+ or CD8+ T cells sorted from blood, taken in a trial of the OX40 agonist ivuxolimab. The V call is TRBV2, the J call TRBJ2-1; TRBD2 matches 10 bases. The TCR was taken from an adult with an advanced solid tumor such as melanoma, head and neck, liver or kidney cancer. CDR3 protein: CASSVSGGFLSSYNEQFF. The CDR3 DNA follows: TGTGCCAGCAGTGTTAGCGGGGGGTTCTTAAGCTCCTACAATGAGCAGTTCTTC.